The clone carrying this T cell receptor beta chain was seen more than once but under ten times. The target antigen is unknown. These data come from a study of T cell responses to AZD1222 COVID-19 vaccine. General study findings and limits: Vaccine-associated CD4 TCRs ranged over spike, dominating at 160-218 and 743-854.

Trimming pared 3 bases from V and 4 bases from J, leaving 19 bases between. Germline-derived CDR1 and CDR2 are SGDLS and YYNGEE. CDR3 length: 16 amino acids. This table comes from immunoSEQ multiplex PCR, and its TCRdb copy is limited to in-frame clones, with some not included. This sample yields roughly 100,000 clones, of which around nine tenths are seen a single time; over 7.5% belongs to the top ten. The TCR was taken from an adult in good health. The sample in question was peripheral blood, obtained on day 0 of AZD1222 vaccination. J is TRBJ1-1 and V is TRBV9, with a weak D call TRBD1 (5 bases). The CDR3 sequence is CASSANAQEPSTEAFF. The CDR3 DNA reads as TGTGCCAGCAGCGCGAACGCACAGGAGCCGAGCACTGAAGCTTTCTTT.